A single sample is the source of the 5 T cell receptor beta chains below, sequenced in a study of identical twins. Using its own MiXCR run on the 5' RACE reads, TCRdb lists one record per CDR3 protein. The sample carries 690,000 or so distinct CDR3 sequences, around 8.3% recorded once. These records were also assigned to another study, of yellow fever vaccine responses in identical twins.

Sequencing used PBMCs. Source of these receptors: a woman between 18 and 29 years old in good health.

This clonotype was picked up many times. The V gene is TRBV29-1, the J gene TRBJ2-1, with a possible D match to TRBD2 (6 bases). The germline V gene encodes CDR1 SQVTM and CDR2 ANQGSEA. Trimming shortened V by 3 bases and J by 6 bases, and 15 bases separated the two germline ends. The CDR3 extends over 14 amino acids. CDR3 region: CSVDNGRKINEQFF. As DNA, the CDR3 is TGCAGCGTTGATAACGGGAGAAAGATCAATGAGCAGTTCTTC.

Only a few counts were recorded for this clonotype. The rearrangement links TRBV28 to TRBJ2-3; no clear D. V was pared by 8 bases and J by 0 bases, with 12 bases between. This CDR3 is built from 14 residues. Germline V gene data show CDR1 as MDHEN and CDR2 as SYDVKM. The CDR3 nucleotides are TGTGCCAGCGGCACCAAGGTTAGCACAGATACGCAGTATTTT. Protein product: CASGTKVSTDTQYF.

The chain carries TRBV10-3 and TRBJ2-2; unclear D gene. Germline loops: CDR1 ENHRY, CDR2 SYGVKD. The CDR3 is 13 residues long. V shed 7 bases and J shed 1 base, with 7 bases lying between them. CDR3: CAIKGENTGELFF. The CDR3 DNA is TGTGCCATCAAAGGAGAGAACACCGGGGAGCTGTTTTTT.

The chain employs TRBV28 and TRBJ2-3; 13 bases agree with TRBD2. CDR1 and CDR2 from the germline V gene are MDHEN and SYDVKM. This CDR3 has 18 residues. The V and J ends lost 4 bases and 6 bases, in that order; junction bases with no gene match: 13. The CDR3 DNA follows: TGTGCCAGCAGTTCACTAGCGGGGGGGCTATTGGGGGTCGATACGCAGTATTTT. Translated, it gives CASSSLAGGLLGVDTQYF.

This chain uses TRBV7-8 with TRBJ2-7, with TRBD1 matching 7 bases. With 9 bases clipped from V and 7 bases from J, the junction kept 3 bases outside the gene matches. This CDR3 has 10 residues. Looked up from germline, CDR1 is SGHVS and CDR2 is FQNEAQ. The CDR3 loop is CASFRGEQYF. The CDR3 coding sequence is TGTGCCAGTTTCAGGGGGGAGCAGTACTTC.